This TCR beta chain was captured in a study of lymphopenia after photon versus proton radiotherapy. General observations from the study: Under photons, naive T cells and diversity fell while effector/memory populations rose. Better survival with proton therapy was suggested as possible, not demonstrated. After lymphocyte nadir, photon-treated repertoires showed oligoclonal expansion, especially CD8+ Temra.

Trimming removed 0 bases at V and 0 bases at J, with 9 bases between. The germline CDR1 and CDR2 sequences are GTSNPN and SVGIG (reference sequence). This CDR3 is 14 amino acids long. As for this clone: The antigen remains unidentified.

Method: immunoSEQ multiplex PCR; TCRdb's copy keeps in-frame clones and lacks some. The sample contains approximately 50,000 clones, 65% to 85% of which appear only once. The chain recombines TRBV30 with TRBJ2-7; D gene uncertain. The input for sequencing was peripheral blood, taken from a patient treated with photon-based radiotherapy. This clonotype was sampled from a man aged 50-60 years with gastric cancer. The CDR3 reads CAWSVSLHSYEQYF. The CDR3 nucleotides are TGTGCCTGGAGTGTAAGCCTGCACTCCTACGAGCAGTACTTC.